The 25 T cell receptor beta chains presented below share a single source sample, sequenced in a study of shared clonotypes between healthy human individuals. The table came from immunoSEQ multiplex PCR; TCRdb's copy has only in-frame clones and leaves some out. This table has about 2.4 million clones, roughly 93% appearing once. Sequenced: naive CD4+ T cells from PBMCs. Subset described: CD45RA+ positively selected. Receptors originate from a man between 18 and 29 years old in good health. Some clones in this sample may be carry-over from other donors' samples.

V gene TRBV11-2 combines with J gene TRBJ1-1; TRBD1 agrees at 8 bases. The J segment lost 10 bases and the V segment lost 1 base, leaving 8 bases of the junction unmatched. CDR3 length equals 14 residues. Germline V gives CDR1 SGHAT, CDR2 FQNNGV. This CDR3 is CASSLGRGRGLAFF. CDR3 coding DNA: TGTGCCAGCAGCTTAGGGAGGGGCAGGGGGCTAGCTTTCTTT.

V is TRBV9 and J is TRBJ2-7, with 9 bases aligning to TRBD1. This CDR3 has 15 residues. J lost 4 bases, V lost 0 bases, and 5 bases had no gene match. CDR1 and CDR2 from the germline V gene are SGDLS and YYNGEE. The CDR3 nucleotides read TGTGCCAGCAGCGTAGCCCCACAGGGGGCTTACGAGCAGTACTTC. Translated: CASSVAPQGAYEQYF. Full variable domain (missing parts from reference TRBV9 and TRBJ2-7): DSGVTQTPKHLITATGQRVTLRCSPRSGDLSVYWYQQSLDQGLQFLIQYYNGEERAKGNILERFSAQQFPDLHSELNLSSLELGDSALYFCASSVAPQGAYEQYFGPGTRLTVT.

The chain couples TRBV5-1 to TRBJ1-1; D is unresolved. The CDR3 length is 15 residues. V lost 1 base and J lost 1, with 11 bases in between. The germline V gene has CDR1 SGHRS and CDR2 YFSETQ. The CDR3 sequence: CASSLYAGENTEAFF. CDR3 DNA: TGCGCCAGCAGCTTGTATGCGGGAGAGAACACTGAAGCTTTCTTT.

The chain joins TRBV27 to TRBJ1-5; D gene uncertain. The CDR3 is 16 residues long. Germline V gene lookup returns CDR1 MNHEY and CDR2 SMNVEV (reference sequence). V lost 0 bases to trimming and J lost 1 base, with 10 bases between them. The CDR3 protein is CASSLSYGESNQPQHF. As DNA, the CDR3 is TGTGCCAGCAGTTTATCGTACGGGGAGAGCAATCAGCCCCAGCATTTT.

The CDR3 bases are TGTGCCAGCAGCCTCGCAGATTCCTACAATGAGCAGTTCTTC. Residues: CASSLADSYNEQFF. This rearrangement joins TRBV7-6 to TRBJ2-1; D is undetermined. The V gene lost 5 bases and the J gene lost 1 base, with 9 bases spanning the gap. The germline V gene encodes CDR1 SGHVS and CDR2 FNYEAQ. CDR3 length: 14 amino acids.

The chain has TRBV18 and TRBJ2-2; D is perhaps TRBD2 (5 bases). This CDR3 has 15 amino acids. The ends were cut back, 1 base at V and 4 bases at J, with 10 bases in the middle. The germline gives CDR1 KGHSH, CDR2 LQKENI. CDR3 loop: CASSPLAYGTGELFF. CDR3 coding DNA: TGTGCCAGCTCACCACTAGCGTATGGCACCGGGGAGCTGTTTTTT.

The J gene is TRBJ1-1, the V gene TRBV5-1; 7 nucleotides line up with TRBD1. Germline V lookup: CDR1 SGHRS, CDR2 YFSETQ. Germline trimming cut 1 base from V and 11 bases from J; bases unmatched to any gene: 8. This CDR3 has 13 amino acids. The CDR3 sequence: CASSLRTGWEAFF. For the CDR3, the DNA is TGCGCCAGCAGCTTGCGGACAGGCTGGGAGGCTTTCTTT. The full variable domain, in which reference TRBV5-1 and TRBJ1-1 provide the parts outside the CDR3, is KAGVTQTPRYLIKTRGQQVTLSCSPISGHRSVSWYQQTPGQGLQFLFEYFSETQRNKGNFPGRFSGRQFSNSRSEMNVSTLELGDSALYLCASSLRTGWEAFFGQGTRLTVV.

CDR3 sequence (DNA): TGCGCCAGCAGCTTGTCCGGGGGTGACGACGAGCAGTACTTC. It specifies CASSLSGGDDEQYF. This sequence joins TRBV5-1 and TRBJ2-7; D is perhaps TRBD2 (6 bases). Germline-derived CDR1 and CDR2 are SGHRS and YFSETQ. The CDR3 loop spans 14 amino acids. V was cut by 1 base and J by 5 bases, with 13 bases left in between.

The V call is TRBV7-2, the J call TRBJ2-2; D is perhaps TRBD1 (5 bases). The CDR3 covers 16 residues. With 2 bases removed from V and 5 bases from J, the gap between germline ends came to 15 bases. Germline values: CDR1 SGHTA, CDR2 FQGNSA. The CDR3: CASSLFTGRNTGELFF. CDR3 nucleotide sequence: TGTGCCAGCAGCTTATTCACAGGCCGCAATACCGGGGAGCTGTTTTTT.

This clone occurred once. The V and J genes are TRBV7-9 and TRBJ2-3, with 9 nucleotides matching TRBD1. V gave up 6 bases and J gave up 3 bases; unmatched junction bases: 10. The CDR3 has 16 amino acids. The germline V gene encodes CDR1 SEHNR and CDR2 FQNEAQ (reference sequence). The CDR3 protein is CASRYVGQGITDTQYF. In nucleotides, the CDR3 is TGTGCCAGCAGATATGTTGGACAGGGGATAACAGATACGCAGTATTTT.

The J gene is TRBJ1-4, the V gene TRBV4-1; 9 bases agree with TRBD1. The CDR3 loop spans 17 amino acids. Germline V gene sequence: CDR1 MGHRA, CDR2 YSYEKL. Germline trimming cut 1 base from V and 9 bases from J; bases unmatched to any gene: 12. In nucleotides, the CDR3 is TGCGCCAGCAGCCAAGGCGCTTCGGGACAGGGAGGGAAAAAACTGTTTTTT. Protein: CASSQGASGQGGKKLFF.

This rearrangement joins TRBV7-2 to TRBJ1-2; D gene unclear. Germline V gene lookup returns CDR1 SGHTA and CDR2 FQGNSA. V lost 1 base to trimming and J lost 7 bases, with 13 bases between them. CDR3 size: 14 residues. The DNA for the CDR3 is TGTGCCAGCAGCTTAGAGGCTGGGAATTCTGGCTACACCTTC. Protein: CASSLEAGNSGYTF. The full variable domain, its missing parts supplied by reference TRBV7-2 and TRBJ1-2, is GAGVSQSPSNKVTEKGKDVELRCDPISGHTALYWYRQSLGQGLEFLIYFQGNSAPDKSGLPSDRFSAERTGGSVSTLTIQRTQQEDSAVYLCASSLEAGNSGYTFGSGTRLTVV.

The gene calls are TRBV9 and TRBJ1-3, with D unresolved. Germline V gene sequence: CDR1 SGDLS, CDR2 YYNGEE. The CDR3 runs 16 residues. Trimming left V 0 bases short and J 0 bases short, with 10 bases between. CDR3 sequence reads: CASSVGVSHSGNTIYF. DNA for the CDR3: TGTGCCAGCAGCGTAGGAGTAAGCCACTCTGGAAACACCATATATTTT.

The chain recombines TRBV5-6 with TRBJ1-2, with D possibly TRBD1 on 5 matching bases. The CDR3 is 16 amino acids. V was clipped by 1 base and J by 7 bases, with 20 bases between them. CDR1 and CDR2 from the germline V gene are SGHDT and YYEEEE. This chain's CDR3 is CASSLIAGLLGSGYTF. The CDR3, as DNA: TGTGCCAGCAGCTTGATCGCGGGGCTCTTAGGAAGTGGCTACACCTTC.

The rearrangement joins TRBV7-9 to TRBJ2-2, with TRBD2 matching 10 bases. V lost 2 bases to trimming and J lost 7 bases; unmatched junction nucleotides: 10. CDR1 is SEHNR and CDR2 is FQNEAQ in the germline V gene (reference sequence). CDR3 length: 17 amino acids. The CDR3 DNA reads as TGTGCCAGCAGCTTACTTCTAGCGGGAGAGAAGGGCGGGGAGCTGTTTTTT. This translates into CASSLLLAGEKGGELFF.

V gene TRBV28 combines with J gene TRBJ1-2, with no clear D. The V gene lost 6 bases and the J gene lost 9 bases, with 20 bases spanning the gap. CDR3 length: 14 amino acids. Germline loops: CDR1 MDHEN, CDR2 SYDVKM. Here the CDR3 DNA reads TGTGCCAGCAGACAAGGTACCGGGAACTTAAGCTACACCTTC. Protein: CASRQGTGNLSYTF.

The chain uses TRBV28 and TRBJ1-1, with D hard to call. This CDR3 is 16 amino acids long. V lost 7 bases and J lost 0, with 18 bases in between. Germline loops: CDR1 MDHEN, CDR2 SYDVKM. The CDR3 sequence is CASITQGAAMNTEAFF. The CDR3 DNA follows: TGTGCCAGCATTACCCAAGGAGCCGCCATGAACACTGAAGCTTTCTTT.

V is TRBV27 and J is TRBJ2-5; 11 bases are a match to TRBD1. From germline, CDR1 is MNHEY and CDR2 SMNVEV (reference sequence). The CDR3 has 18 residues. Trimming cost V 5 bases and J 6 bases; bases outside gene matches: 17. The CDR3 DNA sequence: TGTGCCAGCAGTCCCGGACAGGGGGCTAGCGGGGCTGGGAAGACCCAGTACTTC. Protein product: CASSPGQGASGAGKTQYF.

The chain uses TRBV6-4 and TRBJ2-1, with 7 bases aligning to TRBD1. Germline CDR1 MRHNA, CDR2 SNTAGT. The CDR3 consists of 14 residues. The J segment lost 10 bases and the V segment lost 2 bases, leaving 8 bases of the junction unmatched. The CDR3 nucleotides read TGTGCCAGCAGTGACATTGGACAGGCAGGGGAGCAGTTCTTC. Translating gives CASSDIGQAGEQFF.

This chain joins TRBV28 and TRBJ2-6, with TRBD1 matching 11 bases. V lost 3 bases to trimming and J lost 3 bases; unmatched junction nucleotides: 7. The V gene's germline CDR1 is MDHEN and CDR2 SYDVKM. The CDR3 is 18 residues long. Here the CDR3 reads CASSFVGQGARGANVLTF. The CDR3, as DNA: TGTGCCAGCAGTTTTGTAGGACAGGGGGCGCGTGGGGCCAACGTCCTGACTTTC.

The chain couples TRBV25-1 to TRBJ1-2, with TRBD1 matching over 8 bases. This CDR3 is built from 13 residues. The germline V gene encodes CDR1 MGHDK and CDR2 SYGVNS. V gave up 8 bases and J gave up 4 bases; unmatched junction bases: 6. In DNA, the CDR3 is TGTGCCAGCGCTCGACAGGGGCTCTATGGCTACACCTTC. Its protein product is CASARQGLYGYTF.

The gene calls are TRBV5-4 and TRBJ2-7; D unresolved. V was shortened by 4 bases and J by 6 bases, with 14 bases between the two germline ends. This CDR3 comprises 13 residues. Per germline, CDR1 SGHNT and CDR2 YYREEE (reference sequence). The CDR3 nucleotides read TGTGCCAGCAGCCTCGGCCCCTCTGGCGAGCAGTACTTC. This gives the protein CASSLGPSGEQYF. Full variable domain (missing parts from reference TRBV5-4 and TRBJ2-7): ETGVTQSPTHLIKTRGQQVTLRCSSQSGHNTVSWYQQALGQGPQFIFQYYREEENGRGNFPPRFSGLQFPNYSSELNVNALELDDSALYLCASSLGPSGEQYFGPGTRLTVT.

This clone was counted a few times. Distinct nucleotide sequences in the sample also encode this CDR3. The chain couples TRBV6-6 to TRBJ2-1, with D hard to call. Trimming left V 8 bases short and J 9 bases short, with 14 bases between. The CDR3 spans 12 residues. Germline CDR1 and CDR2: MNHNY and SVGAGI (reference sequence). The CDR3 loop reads CASSPPASEQFF. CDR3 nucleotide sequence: TGTGCCAGCTCCCCACCAGCCAGTGAGCAGTTCTTC.

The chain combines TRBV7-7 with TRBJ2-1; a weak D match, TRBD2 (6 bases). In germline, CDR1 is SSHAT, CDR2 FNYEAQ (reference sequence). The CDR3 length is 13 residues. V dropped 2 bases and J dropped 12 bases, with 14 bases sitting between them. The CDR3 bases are TGTGCCAGCAGCTTATACGGGAGCGGTGCGCAGTTCTTC. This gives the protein CASSLYGSGAQFF.

The CDR3 DNA is TGCAGCGTTGGGAAGGACAGGGCTGTAAACATTCAGTACTTC. As protein: CSVGKDRAVNIQYF. V is TRBV29-1 and J is TRBJ2-4; 8 bases line up with TRBD1. The germline CDR1 and CDR2 sequences are SQVTM and ANQGSEA. With 4 bases clipped from V and 6 bases from J, the junction kept 8 bases outside the gene matches. The CDR3 has 14 amino acids.